This T cell receptor beta chain was sequenced for a study of shared clonotypes between healthy human individuals. About the research overall: Each donor contributed plates that comprised three CD4 naive, three CD4 memory, two CD8 naive and one CD8 memory.

Authors' methods: Filtering was not the same, since immunoSEQ gave junction-only sequences without quality scores. Assay used: immunoSEQ multiplex PCR; TCRdb lists only in-frame clones, some missing. The DNA gave D and trimming, while V, J and clone size come from that table. Here the sample spans approximately 2.5 million clones, 93% being singletons. Study-level findings and limits: Clonotypes that were shared across four donors made up roughly 5% of naive CD4 clonotypes. Sharing of clonotypes among donors was expected to vary with sequencing depth.

A word on this clone: Its specificity is not known. Other DNA sequences of this sample code for an identical CDR3.

Trimming shortened V by 4 bases and J by 1 base, and 11 bases separated the two germline ends. Germline values: CDR1 SGHRS, CDR2 YFSETQ. CDR3 length: 14 residues. The TCR was taken from a man aged 18 to 29 in good health. Some clones in this sample may be carry-over from other donors' samples. Sequenced material: naive CD4+ T cells from PBMCs. Specified subset: CD45RA+ positively selected. The J gene is TRBJ1-1, the V gene TRBV5-1; possibly TRBD1 for D (6 bases). The CDR3 sequence is CASSVTGRNTEAFF. The CDR3, as DNA: TGCGCCAGCAGCGTCACAGGGAGGAACACTGAAGCTTTCTTT.